Sequencing of this T cell receptor beta chain was carried out in a study of T cells in Graves' hyperthyroidism and ophthalmopathy. Study observations and caveats: Most thyroid-expanded clonotypes above 0.001 were also found in blood. Ophthalmopathy and stable hyperthyroidism were separated by a 13 V-J model.

The table lists this clonotype with many counts. No antigen is known for it. Trimming took 2 bases from V and 5 from J; bases not matched to a gene: 7. The germline V gene encodes CDR1 MNHEY and CDR2 SVGEGT. The CDR3 is 16 amino acids. Amplification of TCR beta CDR3 regions used RNA as the template. The HTBI set primed first-round TCR CDR3 RT-PCR. TCRdb analysed the multiplex PCR reads with MiXCR anew, one entry per CDR3 protein. The sample yields a few hundred thousand distinct CDR3 sequences, less than 25% seen once. When ophthalmopathy did not progress within 18 months, Graves' hyperthyroidism was considered stable. The PBMCs were taken from 10 ml of fresh peripheral blood.

J is TRBJ2-5 and V is TRBV6-2 or TRBV6-3; 11 bases match TRBD2. The sequence was obtained from a man aged 18 to 29 with Graves' hyperthyroidism. The sequenced sample consisted of blood. The CDR3 loop is CASSYPELAGDETQYF. The DNA of the CDR3 is TGTGCCAGCAGTTACCCCGAACTAGCGGGGGATGAGACCCAGTACTTC.